This T cell receptor beta chain is drawn from a study of T cell responses to AZD1222 COVID-19 vaccine. As for this clone: The antigen remains unidentified.

Whole-study results and caveats: No day 14 peak samples; only post-peak repertoires were characterized. Regions 160-218 and 743-854 dominated among vaccine-associated CD4 TCRs spanning spike. Reportedly, nearly half of unique spike TCRs recognized epitopes outside B.1.351/B.1.1.7 mutations.

CDR3 size: 12 residues. The V end lost 1 base, the J end lost 7 bases, and 7 bases lay between the germline ends. Germline lookup yields CDR1 ENHRY and CDR2 SYGVKD. Clones were sequenced by immunoSEQ multiplex PCR, and TCRdb holds only the in-frame ones, with some missing. The table shows 80,000 to 100,000 clones, with 70% to 90% occurring only once. Sequencing used peripheral blood, obtained 28 days after the second AZD1222 dose. This rearrangement joins TRBV10-3 to TRBJ1-2; D remains ambiguous. The sequence derives from an adult who received the AZD1222 COVID-19 vaccine. The CDR3 here is CAISEYPAGYTF. The CDR3 region has the DNA TGTGCCATCAGTGAGTATCCAGCTGGCTACACCTTC.